This T cell receptor (beta chain) was sequenced for a study of cytomegalovirus exposure and HLA in healthy donors. Study observations and caveats: The study recorded about 160 TCR beta chains that were cytomegalovirus-associated.

V shed 1 base and J 5 bases; nucleotides not matched to a gene: 6. The germline gives CDR1 SQVTM, CDR2 ANQGSEA. The CDR3 runs 15 residues. It was with 60 Vbeta and 13 Jbeta primers that the PCR ran. TCRdb's table, derived via immunoSEQ multiplex PCR, lists solely in-frame clones and lacks some. Among about 210,000 clones listed, around 76% were seen once. Details on this clone: As yet, its antigen is unknown.

The rearrangement joins TRBV29-1 to TRBJ2-1, with 9 bases matching TRBD1. The source material was PBMCs. This TCR was recovered from a man in his forties in good health and CMV-seropositive. The CDR3 nucleotides are TGCAGCGTTGAAGGTCTTAGGACAGGGGACAATGAGCAGTTCTTC. It yields the protein CSVEGLRTGDNEQFF.